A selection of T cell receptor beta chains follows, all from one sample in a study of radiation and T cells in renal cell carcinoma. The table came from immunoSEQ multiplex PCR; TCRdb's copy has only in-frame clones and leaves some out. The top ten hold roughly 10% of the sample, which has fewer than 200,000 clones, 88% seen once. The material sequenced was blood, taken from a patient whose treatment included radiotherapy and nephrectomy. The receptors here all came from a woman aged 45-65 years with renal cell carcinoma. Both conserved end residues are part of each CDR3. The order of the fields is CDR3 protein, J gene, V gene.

cdr3_aa: CASSLRQNTEAFF
j_call: TRBJ1-1
v_call: TRBV5-4

cdr3_aa: CASSLEGGYGYTF
j_call: TRBJ1-2
v_call: TRBV11-2

cdr3_aa: CASGQGVNQPQHF
j_call: TRBJ1-5
v_call: TRBV13

cdr3_aa: CASRRDRGGNQPQHF
j_call: TRBJ1-5
v_call: TRBV7-2

cdr3_aa: CASSESTSQQFF
j_call: TRBJ2-1
v_call: TRBV10-2

cdr3_aa: CASSQAFRDTIYF
j_call: TRBJ1-3
v_call: TRBV14

cdr3_aa: CSGVPGRNNEQFF
j_call: TRBJ2-1
v_call: TRBV29-1

cdr3_aa: CASSVWGLETQYF
j_call: TRBJ2-5
v_call: TRBV6-1

cdr3_aa: CASRTTGGDGYTF
j_call: TRBJ1-2
v_call: TRBV6-1

cdr3_aa: CAWSVRLGEKLFF
j_call: TRBJ1-4
v_call: TRBV30

cdr3_aa: CASSLIISNQPQHF
j_call: TRBJ1-5
v_call: TRBV6-1

cdr3_aa: CASSFGGPGERAFF
j_call: TRBJ1-1
v_call: TRBV19

cdr3_aa: CASSLQGARNTEAFF
j_call: TRBJ1-1
v_call: TRBV5-1

cdr3_aa: CASSVTPSGTGPNSPLHF
j_call: TRBJ1-6
v_call: TRBV9

cdr3_aa: CASSETAGGDEKLFF
j_call: TRBJ1-4
v_call: TRBV6-1

cdr3_aa: CASSQEASGGHHTGELFF
j_call: TRBJ2-2
v_call: TRBV4-3

cdr3_aa: CASSEGPEELFF
j_call: TRBJ1-4
v_call: TRBV18

cdr3_aa: CASSMSQGAYNEQFF
j_call: TRBJ2-1
v_call: TRBV19